This T cell receptor (beta chain) came from a study of cytomegalovirus exposure and HLA in healthy donors. The V end was cut by 6 bases, the J end by 8 bases, with 13 bases between. CDR1 is MNHNS and CDR2 is SASEGT in the germline V gene. CDR3 size: 13 residues. Primers included in the PCR were 60 Vbeta and 13 Jbeta primers. Clones were read by immunoSEQ multiplex PCR, and TCRdb kept only the in-frame ones, dropping some. The repertoire holds over 150,000 clones, roughly four fifths seen once, with more than 4% in the top ten. This clone was counted once. The receptor was isolated from a man aged 18 to 29 in good health and CMV-seronegative. The V and J genes are TRBV6-1 and TRBJ2-2, with D possibly matching TRBD1 (6 bases). The source material was PBMCs. CDR3: CASSLGTQGELFF. The CDR3 DNA is TGTGCCAGCAGCCTCGGGACACAAGGGGAGCTGTTTTTT.